This note documents a single T cell receptor (beta chain) sequence. Its recognized antigen is unknown. The input lacks base qualities; no much larger clone sits a single base away. The sequencing machine was an Illumina HiSeq 1500. TCRdb itself trimmed the public reads at Q25 with fastp, ran MiXCR and retained productive beta chains. Rows are combined by CDR3 protein, so each entry shows the most common genes and DNA. Recorded for this sample are roughly 990,000 distinct CDR3 sequences; roughly 30% of them occurred a single time. The ten largest clones add up to over 12% of the sample. The data originate from a study of T cell repertoires in cytomegalovirus infection (dated by TCRdb to between 2018 and 2021). Background for the entire study: Peptide stimulations targeted recently identified HLA-C-restricted CMV epitopes, whose presentation resists viral immunomodulation, together with well-studied HLA-B-restricted epitopes. Donor HLA type was relevant to the analysis, because carriage of CMV infection together with the matching HLA type was indicated by public TCR beta signatures. Points the paper makes about the study in general: The ex vivo response was dominated by HLA-C-restricted CMV-specific TCR beta clonotypes, which also provided the single most frequent clonotype in two of eight donors. In both this cohort and an independent roughly 350-donor cohort, the cumulative frequency of public TCR beta family members distinguished carriers of CMV infection plus the relevant HLA type.

Explained via the paper, the treatment or condition label denotes: in vitro stimulation with specific CMV peptide epitopes to enrich CMV-specific T cells. Spanning cysteine to phenylalanine, the CDR3 consists of 14 amino acids. The read is trimmed to its CDR3 DNA, 42 bases read in frame from base 1. Here V drops 7 bases and J drops 0 bases, and the junction holds 3 bases not matched to any gene. CDR1 and CDR2 are drawn from the germline V gene: MNHEY, SVGEGT. The chain is made from TRBV6-2 or TRBV6-3 and TRBJ2-3, with TRBD2 identical over 8 junction bases. The clonotype comes from a human donor in good health (CMV status not recorded). Some clones in this sample may be carry-over from other donors' samples. This sample comprised cultured CD8+ T cells from PBMCs, obtained from culture after CMV antigen stimulation. DNA sequence: TGTGCCAGCAAAGAGCGGGGGAGCACAGATACGCAGTATTTT. This sequence encodes CASKERGSTDTQYF.